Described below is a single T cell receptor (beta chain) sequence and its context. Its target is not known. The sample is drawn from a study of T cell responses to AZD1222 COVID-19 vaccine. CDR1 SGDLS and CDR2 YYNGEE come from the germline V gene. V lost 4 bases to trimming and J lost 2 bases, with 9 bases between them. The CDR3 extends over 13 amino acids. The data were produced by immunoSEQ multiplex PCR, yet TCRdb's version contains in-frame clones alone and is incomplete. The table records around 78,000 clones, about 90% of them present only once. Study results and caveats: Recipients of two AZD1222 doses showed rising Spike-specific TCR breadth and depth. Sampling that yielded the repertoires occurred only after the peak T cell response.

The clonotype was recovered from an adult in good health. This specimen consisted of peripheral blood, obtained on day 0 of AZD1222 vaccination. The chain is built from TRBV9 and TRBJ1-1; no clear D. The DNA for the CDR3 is TGTGCCAGCAGCCAGGTCCAAAACACTGAAGCTTTCTTT. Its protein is CASSQVQNTEAFF.